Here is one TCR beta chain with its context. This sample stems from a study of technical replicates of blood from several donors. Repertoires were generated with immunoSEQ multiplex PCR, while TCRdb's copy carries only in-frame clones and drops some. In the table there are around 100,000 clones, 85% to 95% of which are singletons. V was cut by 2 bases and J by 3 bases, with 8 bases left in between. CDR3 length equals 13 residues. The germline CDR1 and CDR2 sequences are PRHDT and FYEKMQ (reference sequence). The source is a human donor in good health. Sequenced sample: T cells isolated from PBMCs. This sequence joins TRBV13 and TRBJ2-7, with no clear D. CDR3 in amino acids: CASSLSPGYEQYF. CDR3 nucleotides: TGTGCCAGCAGCTTAAGTCCGGGCTACGAGCAGTACTTC.